A single sample gave rise to the 2 T cell receptor beta chains below, sequenced in a study of low-dose radiotherapy and immunotherapy resistance in tumors. Priming of first-strand cDNA relied on TRAV- and TRBV-specific primers (covering alpha and beta chains). A constant-region primer paired with the V-primer adapter amplified TCRs over approximately 18 PCR cycles. TCRdb passed the reads through MiXCR, listing each CDR3 protein once. The repertoire holds tens of thousands of distinct CDR3 sequences, with 8% to 10% as singletons. The time point here: before trial treatment. The material sequenced was PBMCs, taken before treatment. These receptor sequences come from a male donor with prostate cancer.

This clonotype appeared many times. The J gene is TRBJ2-7, the V gene TRBV20-1; D is ambiguous. Germline V CDR1 and CDR2: DFQATT, SNEGSKA (reference sequence). This CDR3 contains 11 residues. Trimming left V 4 bases short and J 5 bases short, with 9 bases between. The CDR3 reads CSAILTHEQYF. The DNA for the CDR3 is TGCAGTGCTATACTGACCCACGAGCAGTACTTC.

The chain carries TRBV2 and TRBJ2-2, with no clear D. From germline, CDR1 is SNHLY and CDR2 FYNNEI. Trimming took 1 base from V and 4 from J, leaving 4 bases between them. This CDR3 has 13 residues. The CDR3 DNA is TGTGCCAGCAGTGAAGAGGCCACCGGGGAGCTGTTTTTT. It specifies CASSEEATGELFF.